This record covers a single T cell receptor beta chain. The antigen remains undetermined. This specimen comes from a study of OX40 agonist ivuxolimab in advanced cancers. Study details: At 0.01 to 10 mg/kg, ivuxolimab was administered intravenously to patients every 2 weeks. Study-wide findings and caveats: The authors also found low normalized T-cell clonal expansion in some nonresponders.

Measured with immunoSEQ multiplex PCR; TCRdb has only the in-frame clones, and not every one. This sample has nearly 65,000 clones, with 90% to 95% found just once. The CDR3 spans 14 residues. Germline CDR1 is SNHLY and CDR2 is FYNNEI. V was shortened by 10 bases and J by 7 bases, with 20 bases between the two germline ends. The source is an adult with an advanced solid tumor such as melanoma, head and neck, liver or kidney cancer. J is TRBJ2-1 and V is TRBV2; the D is unclear. The sequencing here drew on CD4+ or CD8+ T cells sorted from blood, taken in a trial of the OX40 agonist ivuxolimab. The CDR3 spells CATTTASWLNEQFF. The CDR3 nucleotides are TGTGCCACTACGACGGCCTCCTGGCTTAATGAGCAGTTCTTC. The full variable domain, in which reference TRBV2 and TRBJ2-1 provide the parts outside the CDR3, is EPEVTQTPSHQVTQMGQEVILRCVPISNHLYFYWYRQILGQKVEFLVSFYNNEISEKSEIFDDQFSVERPDGSNFTLKIRSTKLEDSAMYFCATTTASWLNEQFFGPGTRLTVL.